This TCR beta chain stems from a study of T cells in Graves' hyperthyroidism and ophthalmopathy. The CDR3 extends over 14 amino acids. Trimming at V came to 4 bases and at J to 6 bases, leaving 8 bases not matched to a gene. The germline gives CDR1 SQVTM, CDR2 ANQGSEA. This clonotype was counted a few times. Antigen unknown. This may arise from a read error, as a much more abundant clone is one base away. Overall study findings and caveats: Peripheral blood also featured most of the thyroid clonotypes expanded above 0.001.

Amplified regions were TCR beta CDR3 sequences from RNA transcripts. Using the HTBI primer set, a first-round RT-PCR was run on the TCR CDR3. TCRdb re-called the multiplex PCR reads through MiXCR, storing one row per CDR3 protein. The sample yields 500,000 to 650,000 distinct CDR3 sequences, nearly 20% seen once. The clonotype was recovered from a man aged 40-49 years with Graves' ophthalmopathy. The sample was blood. The J gene is TRBJ2-7, the V gene TRBV29-1; TRBD1 matches at 11 bases. The CDR3: CSVGTGGRSAEQYF. The CDR3, as DNA: TGCAGCGTTGGGACAGGGGGCCGCTCTGCCGAGCAGTACTTC.